This is a list of T cell receptor beta chains from one sample in a study of response to subunit inactivated influenza vaccine. TCRdb used MiXCR to reprocess the RT-PCR reads, holding one entry per CDR3 protein. The repertoire holds roughly 290,000 distinct CDR3 sequences, with less than 25% as singletons. The starting material was PBMCs from blood, obtained less than 22 months after vaccination. These receptors were taken from a man aged 50-75 years who received an inactivated influenza vaccine. Each CDR3 is given with its conserved first and last residue. The D gene is left open where the match is weak. Expanded clones are given a class, and other clones once, few, many or no size at all.

>few|TRBV12-3/TRBV12-4|NA|TRBJ1-5
CASREDSYYSNQPQHF
TGTGCCAGCAGGGAGGACAGTTATTATAGCAATCAGCCCCAGCATTTT
>NA|TRBV10-2|NA|TRBJ1-2
CTSSEVENYGYTF
TGCACCAGCAGTGAAGTGGAAAACTATGGCTACACCTTC
>NA|TRBV4-2|NA|TRBJ1-1
CASSDYLVNTEAFF
TGTGCCAGCAGCGACTATCTTGTGAACACTGAAGCTTTCTTT
>many|TRBV29-1|NA|TRBJ1-1
CSAAGHLNTEAFF
TGCAGCGCTGCGGGACACCTGAACACTGAAGCTTTCTTT
>few|TRBV29-1|NA|TRBJ2-3
CSVDSRYTDTQYF
TGCAGCGTTGACAGCAGATACACAGATACGCAGTATTTT
>NA|TRBV19|TRBD2|TRBJ2-3
CASTLAGGPTDTQYF
TGTGCCAGTACGCTAGCGGGAGGGCCCACAGATACGCAGTATTTT
>few|TRBV20-1|NA|TRBJ1-1
CSARPSNAPGEAFF
TGCAGTGCTAGGCCTAGTAACGCTCCTGGTGAAGCTTTCTTT
>NA|TRBV4-3|TRBD1|TRBJ2-1
CASSQEDRGQGEQFF
TGCGCCAGCAGCCAAGAAGACAGGGGGCAGGGTGAGCAGTTCTTC
>few|TRBV5-6|TRBD1|TRBJ2-7
CASSLIGVGTATSREQYF
TGTGCCAGCAGCTTAATAGGTGTGGGGACAGCTACCTCCCGCGAGCAGTACTTC
>few|TRBV25-1|TRBD1|TRBJ2-1
CASSARQGPLYNEQFF
TGTGCCAGCAGTGCCCGACAGGGCCCCCTTTACAATGAGCAGTTCTTC
>few|TRBV4-2|TRBD2|TRBJ2-3
CASSPRTSGGLLGTDTQYF
TGTGCCAGCAGCCCAAGGACTAGCGGGGGCCTTCTCGGCACAGATACGCAGTATTTT
>few|TRBV5-4|NA|TRBJ2-1
CASSLMGGSYNEQFF
TGTGCCAGCAGCTTGATGGGGGGCTCCTACAATGAGCAGTTCTTC